A single sample gave rise to the 2 T cell receptor beta chains below, sequenced in a study of human T cells and chemical hapten exposure. Documented time point: pre-sensitization, week 0. Treatment reported: therapeutic diphenylcyclopropenone sensitization with weekly scalp DPC. Via MiXCR, TCRdb re-called the RACE reads, giving one row per CDR3 protein. The sample holds under 200,000 distinct CDR3 sequences, about 31% seen once. Sequences were derived from whole blood, sampled in connection with sensitization to the hapten diphenylcyclopropenone (DPC). These receptors originate from a woman in her thirties with alopecia areata. Some clones in this sample may be carry-over from other donors' samples.

This chain uses TRBV5-1 with TRBJ1-1, with D perhaps matching TRBD1 (5 bases). Germline lookup yields CDR1 SGHRS and CDR2 YFSETQ. V was pared by 1 base and J by 0 bases, with 7 bases between. This CDR3 contains 14 residues. This CDR3 reads CASSLSGLNTEAFF. The CDR3 nucleotides read TGCGCCAGCAGCTTGTCAGGGCTGAACACTGAAGCTTTCTTT.

The chain recombines TRBV29-1 with TRBJ1-3; a weak D match, TRBD1 (5 bases). Germline CDR1 is SQVTM and CDR2 is ANQGSEA. The CDR3 has 12 residues. The V end was cut by 3 bases, the J end by 4 bases, with 7 bases between. The CDR3 is CSVDAGGNTIYF. The CDR3 DNA reads as TGCAGCGTTGATGCAGGGGGAAACACCATATATTTT.